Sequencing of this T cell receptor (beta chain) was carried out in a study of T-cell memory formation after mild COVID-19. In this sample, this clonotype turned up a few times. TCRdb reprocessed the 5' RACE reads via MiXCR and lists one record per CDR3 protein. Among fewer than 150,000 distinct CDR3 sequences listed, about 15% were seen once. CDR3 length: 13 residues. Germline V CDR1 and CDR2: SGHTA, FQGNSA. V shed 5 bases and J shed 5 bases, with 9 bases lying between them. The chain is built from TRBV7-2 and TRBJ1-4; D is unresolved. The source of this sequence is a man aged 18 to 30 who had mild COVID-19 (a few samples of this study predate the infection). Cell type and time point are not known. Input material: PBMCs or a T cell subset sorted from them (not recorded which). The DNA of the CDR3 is TGTGCCAGCAGCAGGGCTATCAATGAAAAACTGTTTTTT. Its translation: CASSRAINEKLFF.